Listed below are T cell receptor beta chains from one sample, sequenced in a study of beta chain features in type 1 diabetes. Data came from immunoSEQ multiplex PCR; TCRdb stores just in-frame clones and leaves some out. The sample records some 230,000 clones, 9.6% being singletons. The specimen sequenced was naive CD4+ T cells from blood. The receptors were sampled from a woman aged 18-29 years in good health. The CDR3 runs from the conserved cysteine through the conserved F or W. Only part of the rows carry a size: once, few, many, or a class if the clone is expanded.

size | length | J | V | CDR3
few | 13 | TRBJ2-5 | TRBV6-1 | CASTSAGEETQYF
many | 14 | TRBJ2-1 | TRBV29-1 | CSVRTSGVNNEQFF
- | 13 | TRBJ2-1 | TRBV2 | CASGQGGYNEQFF
- | 12 | TRBJ2-1 | TRBV6-5 | CATYQGINEQFF
- | 15 | TRBJ2-2 | TRBV27 | CASTGGSMVTGELFF
- | 15 | TRBJ1-2 | TRBV29-1 | CSVPKPPGGGGGYTF
few | 12 | TRBJ2-2 | TRBV7-9 | CASSYSTGELFF
- | 14 | TRBJ2-1 | TRBV5-6 | CASSLGLGSSEQFF
- | 14 | TRBJ2-3 | TRBV15 | CATSRVPLPDTQYF
- | 16 | TRBJ1-5 | TRBV7-9 | CASSPIGGFNNQPQHF
- | 13 | TRBJ1-4 | TRBV11-2 | CASSYGQAEKLFF
few | 19 | TRBJ2-2 | TRBV15 | CATSRVPHGQGGATGELFF
- | 18 | TRBJ2-7 | TRBV11-2 | CASSLGEFRRGRTYEQYF
- | 12 | TRBJ2-2 | TRBV11-2 | CASSLSSGELFF
few | 13 | TRBJ1-1 | TRBV5-4 | CASSNQGDTEAFF
- | 16 | TRBJ2-2 | TRBV2 | CATRKGLVDPGGELFF
- | 14 | TRBJ2-3 | TRBV6-1 | CASRPGVGTDTQYF
- | 17 | TRBJ2-3 | TRBV5-1 | CASSFTTSVGEGNTQYF
- | 18 | TRBJ2-7 | TRBV7-3 | CASSLVALRVHPYYEQYF